The 9 T cell receptor beta chains listed next were all sequenced from one sample in a study of T cells in localized non-small cell lung cancer. Profiled with immunoSEQ multiplex PCR; TCRdb holds only in-frame clones, not every one. The sample lists 60,000 or so clones; roughly 76% were seen once. Specimen: PBMCs, collected before any cancer treatment. The receptors here all came from a man aged 35-69 years with stage II lung adenocarcinoma.

The table lists this clone with a count of one. The chain is built from TRBV5-1 and TRBJ2-1; TRBD2 agrees at 12 bases. V dropped 1 base and J dropped 7; count of bases not matched to a gene: 3. The CDR3 runs 15 residues. In germline, CDR1 is SGHRS, CDR2 YFSETQ. CDR3 bases: TGCGCCAGCAGCTTGAGGCTAGCGGGAGGGAATGAGCAGTTCTTC. It codes for CASSLRLAGGNEQFF.

The gene calls are TRBV6-1 and TRBJ2-3; TRBD1 matches 12 bases. V was clipped by 6 bases and J by 4 bases; unmatched bases: 2. This CDR3 has 14 amino acids. Germline CDR1 and CDR2: MNHNS and SASEGT. This chain's CDR3 is CASRGQGAPDTQYF. The CDR3 DNA follows: TGTGCCAGCAGGGGACAGGGGGCACCAGATACGCAGTATTTT.

The chain links TRBV27 to TRBJ2-1; no firm D call. V lost 2 bases and J lost 0, with 8 bases in between. Germline V gene sequence: CDR1 MNHEY, CDR2 SMNVEV (reference sequence). CDR3 size: 15 residues. The CDR3, as DNA: TGTGCCAGCAGTTTACCACGGAGCTCCTACAATGAGCAGTTCTTC. Translated, it gives CASSLPRSSYNEQFF.

The chain is built from TRBV5-1 and TRBJ1-2; the D gene is possibly TRBD1 (5 bases). Germline lookup yields CDR1 SGHRS and CDR2 YFSETQ. The CDR3 sequence is 14 residues long. V gave up 0 bases and J gave up 5 bases, with 11 bases separating them. CDR3 nucleotides: TGCGCCAGCAGCTTGGAGGGACGCCCTTATGGCTACACCTTC. The encoded protein is CASSLEGRPYGYTF. The full variable domain, its missing parts supplied by reference TRBV5-1 and TRBJ1-2, is KAGVTQTPRYLIKTRGQQVTLSCSPISGHRSVSWYQQTPGQGLQFLFEYFSETQRNKGNFPGRFSGRQFSNSRSEMNVSTLELGDSALYLCASSLEGRPYGYTFGSGTRLTVV.

This clone was observed once. The rearrangement links TRBV18 to TRBJ2-1; TRBD2 is a possible D gene (6 bases). The CDR3 is 16 residues long. V was trimmed by 5 bases and J by 0 bases, leaving 14 bases between them. Germline V lookup: CDR1 KGHSH, CDR2 LQKENI. The DNA for the CDR3 is TGTGCCAGCTCATCTCTTGGAGGGAGCTCCTACAATGAGCAGTTCTTC. This translates into CASSSLGGSSYNEQFF.

V gene TRBV7-2 combines with J gene TRBJ2-6; D unclear. V shed 0 bases and J shed 7 bases, with 10 bases lying between them. Germline V gene data show CDR1 as SGHTA and CDR2 as FQGNSA. This CDR3 comprises 15 residues. The CDR3 protein is CASSLASGRANVLTF. CDR3 coding DNA: TGTGCCAGCAGCTTAGCATCAGGCAGAGCCAACGTCCTGACTTTC. The full variable domain, rest sourced from reference TRBV7-2 and TRBJ2-6, is GAGVSQSPSNKVTEKGKDVELRCDPISGHTALYWYRQSLGQGLEFLIYFQGNSAPDKSGLPSDRFSAERTGGSVSTLTIQRTQQEDSAVYLCASSLASGRANVLTFGAGSRLTVL.

The chain joins TRBV11-3 to TRBJ2-7, with 8 bases matching TRBD1. The CDR3 loop spans 15 amino acids. The V gene's germline CDR1 is SGHNT and CDR2 YENEEA. V gave up 3 bases and J gave up 3 bases; unmatched junction bases: 7. CDR3 nucleotides: TGTGCCAGCAGCTTGGGACAGGAGACTGACTACGAGCAGTACTTC. Encoded protein: CASSLGQETDYEQYF.

The rearrangement joins TRBV19 to TRBJ2-7; 8 nucleotides line up with TRBD2. The CDR3 totals 13 residues. The germline CDR1 and CDR2 sequences are LNHDA and SQIVND (reference sequence). With V trimmed by 4 bases and J by 5 bases, 4 bases remained unmatched. CDR3 protein: CASSSGRLNEQYF. The CDR3 region has the DNA TGTGCCAGTAGTAGCGGGAGGCTTAACGAGCAGTACTTC.

The chain combines TRBV5-1 with TRBJ2-1; 8 bases are shared with TRBD2. Looked up from germline, CDR1 is SGHRS and CDR2 is YFSETQ. J gave up 1 base and V 5 bases, and 8 bases lay outside the gene matches. CDR3 length equals 16 residues. The CDR3 sequence: CASRLLAGRSYNEQFF. DNA of the CDR3: TGCGCCAGCAGGTTGCTAGCGGGCCGTTCCTACAATGAGCAGTTCTTC.